This T cell receptor beta chain was recorded in a study of control samples from healthy donors and cancer patients. TCRdb's copy holds only in-frame clones and misses some; the assay was immunoSEQ multiplex PCR. The table has about 140,000 clones, 70% to 90% seen once. CDR1 and CDR2 from the germline V gene are SGHTA and FQGNSA. CDR3 length: 14 amino acids. The V and J ends lost 3 bases and 6 bases respectively, with 11 bases between them. The sequence derives from a woman in her 30s in good health. Sequencing was carried out using blood. This sequence joins TRBV7-2 and TRBJ1-4, with D tentatively TRBD1 (5 bases). The CDR3 protein is CASSFQGGDEKLFF. The CDR3, as DNA: TGTGCCAGCAGCTTTCAGGGAGGGGATGAAAAACTGTTTTTT.